Presented here are 17 T cell receptor beta chains from one specimen sequenced in a study of beta chain features in type 1 diabetes. As every portion of the isolated RNA was reverse transcribed, the sequencing read expressed TCRB transcripts. Some clones are missing from TCRdb's copy, which holds only in-frame ones; the method was immunoSEQ multiplex PCR. Among roughly 240,000 clones listed, about 71% were seen once. Input material: naive CD4+ T cells from blood. The receptor source for this set is a man aged 25 to 40 in good health.

The chain joins TRBV29-1 to TRBJ1-2; 8 bases map to TRBD1. This CDR3 is built from 13 residues. Trimming at V came to 4 bases and at J to 5 bases, leaving 6 bases not matched to a gene. Per germline, CDR1 SQVTM and CDR2 ANQGSEA. The CDR3 region has the DNA TGCAGCGTTGGTGACGACAGGGGATATGGCTACACCTTC. Residues: CSVGDDRGYGYTF.

This clone was observed once. The CDR3 sequence: CAWSMGPYETQYF. CDR3 bases: TGTGCCTGGAGCATGGGCCCCTATGAGACCCAGTACTTC. V gene TRBV30 combines with J gene TRBJ2-5, with D unresolved. CDR1 and CDR2 (germline): GTSNPN, SVGIG (reference sequence). The CDR3 consists of 13 residues. The V end lost 3 bases, the J end lost 5 bases, and 13 bases lay between the germline ends.

The chain employs TRBV4-3 and TRBJ2-1; 8 bases align to TRBD2. Per the germline V gene, CDR1 is LGHNA and CDR2 is YSLEER. The CDR3 is made up of 15 amino acids. After removal of 4 bases from V and 0 bases from J, the junction contained 2 bases not matched to a gene. The CDR3 DNA reads TGCGCCAGCAGCCGGAGCGGGAGCTCCTACAATGAGCAGTTCTTC. Its translation: CASSRSGSSYNEQFF.

The V gene is TRBV30, the J gene TRBJ1-2; unclear D gene. The CDR3 contains 14 residues. Germline CDR1 is GTSNPN and CDR2 is SVGIG (reference sequence). V shed 4 bases and J shed 2 bases, with 14 bases lying between them. CDR3 bases: TGTGCCTGGATTACCGAAGGAGGGAACTATGGCTACACCTTC. Translation: CAWITEGGNYGYTF.

This clone came up a few times. The J gene is TRBJ2-5, the V gene TRBV30, with 7 nucleotides matching TRBD1. Germline lookup yields CDR1 GTSNPN and CDR2 SVGIG (reference sequence). The V segment lost 2 bases and the J segment 5 bases; nucleotides outside the gene matches: 8. The CDR3 runs 14 residues. In DNA, the CDR3 is TGTGCCTGGAGTACCTCAACAGGGGTCGAGACCCAGTACTTC. This encodes CAWSTSTGVETQYF.

This clone was recorded a few times. The chain links TRBV11-2 to TRBJ2-5; possibly TRBD2 for D (5 bases). CDR1 is SGHAT and CDR2 is FQNNGV in the germline V gene. Trimming removed 1 base at V and 7 bases at J, with 19 bases between. The CDR3 length is 16 residues. The CDR3 sequence: CASSLGRTLAGGTQYF. CDR3 nucleotides: TGTGCCAGCAGCTTAGGAAGGACTCTAGCTGGTGGGACCCAGTACTTC.

The chain couples TRBV25-1 to TRBJ1-2; D call uncertain. Germline CDR1 reads MGHDK; CDR2 reads SYGVNS. The CDR3 covers 13 residues. Trimming stripped 5 bases from V and 0 bases from J, with 7 bases between. CDR3 DNA sequence: TGTGCCAGCAGTTCCGGGACTAACTATGGCTACACCTTC. Amino acids: CASSSGTNYGYTF.

This sequence joins TRBV4-1 and TRBJ1-1, with D unclear. V lost 1 base and J 1 base, leaving 10 bases between the germline ends. The CDR3 is made up of 15 amino acids. Germline loops: CDR1 MGHRA, CDR2 YSYEKL. The CDR3 bases are TGCGCCAGCAGCCAAGTGGATTGGGGGAACACTGAAGCTTTCTTT. It codes for CASSQVDWGNTEAFF.

The chain joins TRBV29-1 to TRBJ1-2, with D hard to call. The germline gives CDR1 SQVTM, CDR2 ANQGSEA. The length of the CDR3 is 14 residues. Trimming cost V 6 bases and J 5 bases, with 19 bases left between them. In nucleotides, the CDR3 is TGCAGCGTCGCAGGACGGACCGATCCTTATGGCTACACCTTC. Its protein is CSVAGRTDPYGYTF.

For this clone: Other DNA sequences in the same sample also yield this CDR3. The rearrangement links TRBV30 to TRBJ2-7; D remains unclear. Germline CDR1 is GTSNPN and CDR2 is SVGIG (reference sequence). The V gene lost 2 bases and the J gene lost 3 bases, with 8 bases spanning the gap. CDR3 length: 12 residues. The CDR3 loop reads CAWSPTDYEQYF. CDR3 in DNA: TGTGCCTGGAGTCCTACAGACTACGAGCAGTACTTC.

This clone was found once. The V and J genes are TRBV30 and TRBJ1-2; no clear D. Trimming removed 4 bases at V and 2 bases at J, with 11 bases between. Germline V CDR1 and CDR2: GTSNPN, SVGIG (reference sequence). The CDR3 contains 13 residues. CDR3 sequence reads: CAWTVGGNYGYTF. DNA of the CDR3: TGTGCCTGGACGGTGGGAGGAAACTATGGCTACACCTTC.

This clone was found once. The chain carries TRBV2 and TRBJ1-1; D not certain. V lost 1 base, J lost 9 bases, and 9 bases lay in between. Germline V CDR1 and CDR2: SNHLY, FYNNEI. The CDR3 runs 12 residues. In DNA, the CDR3 is TGTGCCAGCAGTGAAGTTACAATCCAAGCTTTCTTT. It translates to CASSEVTIQAFF.

The chain employs TRBV29-1 and TRBJ2-1, with a tentative D call TRBD2 (6 bases). CDR1 SQVTM and CDR2 ANQGSEA come from the germline V gene. The CDR3 consists of 16 residues. Trimming removed 0 bases from V and 1 base from J, with 13 bases in between. CDR3 DNA sequence: TGCAGCGTTGAAGATCGAGGCGGGACTTCCTACAATGAGCAGTTCTTC. It codes for CSVEDRGGTSYNEQFF.

This clone was picked up one time. The CDR3 bases are TGTGCCAGCAGTTTAGCAGGGGTCGGAGAGACCCAGTACTTC. Protein sequence: CASSLAGVGETQYF. The rearrangement links TRBV5-6 to TRBJ2-5; the D gene is possibly TRBD1 (6 bases). The V and J ends lost 5 bases and 4 bases respectively, with 15 bases between them. Per germline, CDR1 SGHDT and CDR2 YYEEEE. CDR3 length equals 14 residues.

The chain employs TRBV15 and TRBJ1-2; D not certain. V was clipped by 0 bases and J by 2 bases, with 7 bases between them. Germline-derived CDR1 and CDR2 are LNHNV and YYDKDF (reference sequence). This CDR3 comprises 14 residues. CDR3 sequence reads: CATSRDGGNYGYTF. Written as DNA, the CDR3 is TGTGCCACCAGCAGAGATGGCGGCAACTATGGCTACACCTTC.

This clone occurred once. The chain is built from TRBV11-2 and TRBJ1-1, with D tentatively TRBD1 (5 bases). With 5 bases removed from V and 5 bases from J, the gap between germline ends came to 12 bases. The germline CDR1 and CDR2 sequences are SGHAT and FQNNGV. The CDR3 extends over 13 amino acids. The CDR3 reads CASSLRVGTEAFF. CDR3 DNA sequence: TGTGCCAGCAGCCTCAGGGTGGGAACTGAAGCTTTCTTT.

The V gene is TRBV29-1, the J gene TRBJ2-3, with D maybe TRBD2 (6 bases). The CDR3 extends over 16 amino acids. The V end was cut by 4 bases, the J end by 6 bases, with 23 bases between. Germline assignment: CDR1 SQVTM and CDR2 ANQGSEA. The CDR3 sequence: CSVALGTRTPADTQYF. CDR3 coding DNA: TGCAGCGTTGCCCTCGGGACTCGGACCCCGGCGGATACGCAGTATTTT.